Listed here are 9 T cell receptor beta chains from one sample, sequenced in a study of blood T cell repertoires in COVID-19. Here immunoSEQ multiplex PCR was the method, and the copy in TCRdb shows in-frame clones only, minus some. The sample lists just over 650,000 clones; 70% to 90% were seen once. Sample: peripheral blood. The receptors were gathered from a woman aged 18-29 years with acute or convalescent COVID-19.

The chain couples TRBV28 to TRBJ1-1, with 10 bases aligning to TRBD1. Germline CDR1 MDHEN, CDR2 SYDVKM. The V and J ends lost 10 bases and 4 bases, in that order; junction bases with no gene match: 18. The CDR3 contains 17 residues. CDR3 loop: CATSYPGTGAPGTEAFF. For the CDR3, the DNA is TGTGCCACCTCCTATCCTGGGACAGGGGCCCCGGGCACTGAAGCTTTCTTT.

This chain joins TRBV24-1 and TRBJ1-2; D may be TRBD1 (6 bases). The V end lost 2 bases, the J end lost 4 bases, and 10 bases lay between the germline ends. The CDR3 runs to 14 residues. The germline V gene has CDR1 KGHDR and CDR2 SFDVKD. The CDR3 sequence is CATSDSQGPYGYTF. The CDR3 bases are TGTGCCACCAGTGATTCACAGGGCCCCTATGGCTACACCTTC.

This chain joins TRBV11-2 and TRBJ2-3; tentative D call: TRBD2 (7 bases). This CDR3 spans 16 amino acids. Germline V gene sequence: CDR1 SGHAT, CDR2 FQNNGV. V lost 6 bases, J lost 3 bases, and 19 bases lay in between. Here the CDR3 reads CASRIHGGRGTDTQYF. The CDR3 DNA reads TGTGCCAGCAGAATTCACGGGGGGCGCGGAACAGATACGCAGTATTTT.

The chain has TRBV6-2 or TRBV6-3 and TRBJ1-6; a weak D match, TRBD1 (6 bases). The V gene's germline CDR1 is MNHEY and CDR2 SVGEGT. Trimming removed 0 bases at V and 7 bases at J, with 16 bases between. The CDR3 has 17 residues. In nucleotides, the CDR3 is TGTGCCAGCAGTTACTCGACAGGAGCAGCCTCCAATTCACCCCTCCACTTT. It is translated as CASSYSTGAASNSPLHF.

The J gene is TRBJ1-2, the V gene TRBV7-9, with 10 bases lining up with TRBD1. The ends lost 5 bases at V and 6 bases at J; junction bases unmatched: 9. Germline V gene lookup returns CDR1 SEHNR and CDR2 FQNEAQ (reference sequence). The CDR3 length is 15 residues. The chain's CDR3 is CASSEGQGSQNGYTF. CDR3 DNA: TGTGCCAGCAGCGAGGGACAGGGGTCTCAAAATGGCTACACCTTC.

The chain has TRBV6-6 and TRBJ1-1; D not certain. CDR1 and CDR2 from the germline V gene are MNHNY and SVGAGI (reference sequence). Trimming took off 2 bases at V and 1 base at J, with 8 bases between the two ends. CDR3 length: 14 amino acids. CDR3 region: CASSYSDENTEAFF. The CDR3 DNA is TGTGCCAGCAGTTACAGCGATGAGAACACTGAAGCTTTCTTT.

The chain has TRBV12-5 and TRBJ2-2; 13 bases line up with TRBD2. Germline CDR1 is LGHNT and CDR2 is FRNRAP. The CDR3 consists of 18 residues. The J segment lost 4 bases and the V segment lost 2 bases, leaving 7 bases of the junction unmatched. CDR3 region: CASGLILAGGLGTGELFF. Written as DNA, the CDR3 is TGTGCTAGTGGTTTGATACTAGCGGGGGGGCTTGGCACCGGGGAGCTGTTTTTT.

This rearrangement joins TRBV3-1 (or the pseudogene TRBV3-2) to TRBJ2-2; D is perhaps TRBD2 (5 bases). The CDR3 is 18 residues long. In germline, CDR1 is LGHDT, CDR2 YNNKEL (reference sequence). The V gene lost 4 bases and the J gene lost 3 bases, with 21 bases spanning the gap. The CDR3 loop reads CASSLSSDYRVDTGELFF. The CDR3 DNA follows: TGTGCCAGCAGCCTCTCGAGTGACTATAGGGTTGACACCGGGGAGCTGTTTTTT.

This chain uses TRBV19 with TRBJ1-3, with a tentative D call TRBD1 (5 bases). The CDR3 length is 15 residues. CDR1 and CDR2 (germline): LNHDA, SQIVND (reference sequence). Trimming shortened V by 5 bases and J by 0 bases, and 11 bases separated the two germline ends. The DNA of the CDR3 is TGTGCCAGTAGTCTCGGCAGGGCCTCTGGAAACACCATATATTTT. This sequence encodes CASSLGRASGNTIYF.